This T cell receptor (beta chain) was recovered during a study of cytomegalovirus exposure and HLA in healthy donors. Study findings and constraints: CMV serostatus was the sole immune exposure information available.

The CDR3 consists of 15 residues. Trimming removed 4 bases at V and 5 bases at J, with 15 bases between. CDR1 is SEHNR, CDR2 FQNEAQ, per germline (reference sequence). With 60 Vbeta and 13 Jbeta primers, the PCR was carried out. Using immunoSEQ multiplex PCR, the repertoire was profiled, and TCRdb retains in-frame clones only, with some absent. The table lists about 200,000 clones. About this clone itself: Antigen: not known.

The receptor comes from a boy under 18 in good health and CMV-seronegative. Sequencing was performed on PBMCs. The J gene is TRBJ2-1, the V gene TRBV7-9; possible D gene TRBD2, 6 bases. The CDR3, as DNA: TGTGCCAGCAGCTCGGGGGAGGCGGGAAACAATGAGCAGTTCTTC. It translates to CASSSGEAGNNEQFF. The entire variable domain, with the rest obtained from reference TRBV7-9 and TRBJ2-1, is as follows: DTGVSQNPRHKITKRGQNVTFRCDPISEHNRLYWYRQTLGQGPEFLTYFQNEAQLEKSRLLSDRFSAERPKGSFSTLEIQRTEQGDSAMYLCASSSGEAGNNEQFFGPGTRLTVL.